These 5 T cell receptor beta chains share one sample of origin, sequenced in a study of blood T cell repertoires in COVID-19 (dated by TCRdb to the early 2020s). The library relied on the immunoSEQ multiplex PCR assay. Held by TCRdb, this immuneACCESS table contains in-frame sequences only and omits some clones. Under half of the omission traces to an unresolved V gene where checked; the cause of the rest is unknown. The sample includes 180,000 or so clones, with 86% observed a single time. The ten largest clones add up to around 8.2% of the sample. Sequenced: peripheral blood. All receptors derive from a man in his 60s with acute or convalescent COVID-19.

This sequence joins TRBV6-5 and TRBJ1-2; D may be TRBD1 (6 bases). The ends were cut back, 2 bases at V and 3 bases at J, with 10 bases in the middle. Germline CDR1 is MNHEY and CDR2 is SVGAGI. The CDR3 is 14 amino acids. In DNA, the CDR3 is TGTGCCAGCAGTTACGCACAGGGATACTATGGCTACACCTTC. It codes for CASSYAQGYYGYTF.

This rearrangement joins TRBV19 to TRBJ2-7; 8 bases agree with TRBD2. Germline trimming cut 4 bases from V and 5 bases from J; bases unmatched to any gene: 4. This CDR3 contains 13 residues. The V gene's germline CDR1 is LNHDA and CDR2 SQIVND (reference sequence). The CDR3 DNA follows: TGTGCCAGTAGTACCCCGGGGGGGCACGAGCAGTACTTC. This gives the protein CASSTPGGHEQYF.

The chain combines TRBV30 with TRBJ1-4; 8 nucleotides align to TRBD1. Germline V CDR1 and CDR2: GTSNPN, SVGIG (reference sequence). This CDR3 has 16 amino acids. The V and J ends lost 4 bases and 7 bases, in that order; junction bases with no gene match: 14. CDR3 amino acids: CAWNSGQGGLGEKLFF. Here the CDR3 DNA reads TGTGCCTGGAATTCCGGACAGGGCGGGTTGGGTGAAAAACTGTTTTTT.

This chain links TRBV6-5 with TRBJ2-5, with TRBD2 matching over 14 bases. Looked up from germline, CDR1 is MNHEY and CDR2 is SVGAGI. The CDR3 runs to 15 residues. V shed 6 bases and J 4 bases; nucleotides not matched to a gene: 4. The CDR3 coding sequence is TGTGCCAGCAGGGCCGGACTAGCGGGAGGAGAGACCCAGTACTTC. Protein: CASRAGLAGGETQYF.

The rearrangement joins TRBV19 to TRBJ1-2, with 9 bases aligning to TRBD1. Trimming removed 6 bases from V and 6 bases from J; junction bases left unmatched: 2. This CDR3 is 12 amino acids long. From germline, CDR1 is LNHDA and CDR2 SQIVND (reference sequence). The CDR3 nucleotides read TGTGCCAGTAGAGGGGACAGGGATGGCTACACCTTC. Protein sequence: CASRGDRDGYTF.